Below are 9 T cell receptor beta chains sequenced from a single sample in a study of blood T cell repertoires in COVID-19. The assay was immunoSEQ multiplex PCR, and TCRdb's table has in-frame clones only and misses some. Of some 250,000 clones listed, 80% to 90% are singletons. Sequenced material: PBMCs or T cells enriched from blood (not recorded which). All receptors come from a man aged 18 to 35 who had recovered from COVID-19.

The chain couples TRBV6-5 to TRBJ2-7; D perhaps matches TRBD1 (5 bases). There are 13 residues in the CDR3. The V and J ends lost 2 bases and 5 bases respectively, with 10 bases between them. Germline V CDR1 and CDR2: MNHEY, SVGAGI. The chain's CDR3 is CASSYGEGDEQYF. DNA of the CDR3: TGTGCCAGCAGTTACGGGGAAGGGGACGAGCAGTACTTC.

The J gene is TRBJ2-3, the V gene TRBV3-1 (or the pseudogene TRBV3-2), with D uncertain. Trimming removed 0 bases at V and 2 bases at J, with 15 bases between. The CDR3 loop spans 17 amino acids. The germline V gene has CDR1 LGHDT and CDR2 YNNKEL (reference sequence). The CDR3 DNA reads TGTGCCAGCAGCCAAGATGTGATCAAACTGTCCACAGATACGCAGTATTTT. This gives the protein CASSQDVIKLSTDTQYF.

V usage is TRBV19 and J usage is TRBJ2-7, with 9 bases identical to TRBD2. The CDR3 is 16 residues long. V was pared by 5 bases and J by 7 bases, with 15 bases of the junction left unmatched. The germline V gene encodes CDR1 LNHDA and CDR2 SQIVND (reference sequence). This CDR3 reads CASSSLIAGASGEQYF. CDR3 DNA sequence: TGTGCCAGTAGTTCCCTGATAGCGGGAGCATCGGGAGAGCAGTACTTC.

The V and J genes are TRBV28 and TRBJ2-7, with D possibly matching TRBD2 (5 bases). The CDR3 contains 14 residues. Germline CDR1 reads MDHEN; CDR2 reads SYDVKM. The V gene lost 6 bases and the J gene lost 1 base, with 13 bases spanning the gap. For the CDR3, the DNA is TGTGCCAGCAGCCGCCCAGGAGGTTCCTACGAGCAGTACTTC. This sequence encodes CASSRPGGSYEQYF.

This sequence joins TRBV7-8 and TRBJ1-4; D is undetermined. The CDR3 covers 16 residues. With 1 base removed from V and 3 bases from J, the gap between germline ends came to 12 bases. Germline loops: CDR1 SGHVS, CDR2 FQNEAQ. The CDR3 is CASSLGRHQANEKLFF. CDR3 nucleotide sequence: TGTGCCAGCAGCTTAGGAAGACATCAAGCTAATGAAAAACTGTTTTTT.

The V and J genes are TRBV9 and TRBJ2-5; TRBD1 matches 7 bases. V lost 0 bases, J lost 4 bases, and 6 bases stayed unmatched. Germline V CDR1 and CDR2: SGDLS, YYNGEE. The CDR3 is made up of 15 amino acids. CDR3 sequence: CASSVGSTGLETQYF. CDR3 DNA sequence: TGTGCCAGCAGCGTAGGGTCGACAGGGCTAGAGACCCAGTACTTC.

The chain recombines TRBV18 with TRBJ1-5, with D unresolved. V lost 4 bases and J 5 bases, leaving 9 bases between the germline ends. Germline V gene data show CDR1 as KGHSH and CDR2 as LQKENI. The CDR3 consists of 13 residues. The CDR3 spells CASSLRIDQPQHF. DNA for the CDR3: TGTGCCAGCTCACTCAGGATCGATCAGCCCCAGCATTTT.

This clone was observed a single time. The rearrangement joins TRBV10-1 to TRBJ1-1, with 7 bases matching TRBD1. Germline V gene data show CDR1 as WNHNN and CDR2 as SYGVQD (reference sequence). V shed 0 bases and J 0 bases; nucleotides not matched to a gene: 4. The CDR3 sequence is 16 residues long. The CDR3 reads CASSESRTGLNTEAFF. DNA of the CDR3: TGCGCCAGCAGTGAGTCGAGGACAGGCCTGAACACTGAAGCTTTCTTT.

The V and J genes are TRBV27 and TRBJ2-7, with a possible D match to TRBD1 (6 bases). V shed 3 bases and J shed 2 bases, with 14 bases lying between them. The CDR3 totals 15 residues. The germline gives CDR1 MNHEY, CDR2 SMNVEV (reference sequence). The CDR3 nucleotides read TGTGCCAGCAGTTTTTCGAATCAGGGGCCCTACGAGCAGTACTTC. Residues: CASSFSNQGPYEQYF.